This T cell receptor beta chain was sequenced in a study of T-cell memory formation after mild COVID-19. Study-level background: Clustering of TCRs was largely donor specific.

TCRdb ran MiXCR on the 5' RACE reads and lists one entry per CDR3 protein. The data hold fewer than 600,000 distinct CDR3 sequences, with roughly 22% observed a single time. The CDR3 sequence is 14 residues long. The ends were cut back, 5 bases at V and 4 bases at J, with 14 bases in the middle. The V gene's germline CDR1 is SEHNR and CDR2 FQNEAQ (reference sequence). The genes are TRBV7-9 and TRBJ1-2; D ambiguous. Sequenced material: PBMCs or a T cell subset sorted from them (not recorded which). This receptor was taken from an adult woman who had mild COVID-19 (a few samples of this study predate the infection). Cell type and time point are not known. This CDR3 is CASSARQETYGYTF. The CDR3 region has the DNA TGTGCCAGCAGCGCTAGGCAGGAAACCTATGGCTACACCTTC.